This is a list of T cell receptor beta chains from one sample in a study of breast tumors, draining lymph nodes, adjacent tissues. MiXCR, run by TCRdb on the multiplex PCR reads, gives a single entry per CDR3 protein. The sample has some 150,000 distinct CDR3 sequences; under 25% are singletons. The sample consisted of axillary lymph node tissue. These receptors came from a female donor with breast cancer. Some clones in this sample may be carry-over from other donors' samples. The CDR3 runs from the conserved cysteine through the conserved F or W. The D gene is left open where the match is weak. The size entry is marked missing in some rows and otherwise reads once, few, many or a size class.

TRBV2,TRBD1,TRBJ1-1,-,TGTGCCAGCAGCGAAATACAGGGGACTCACACTGAAGCTTTCTTT,CASSEIQGTHTEAFF
TRBV20-1,TRBD1,TRBJ2-7,many,TGCAGTGCTAGAGCATGGACAGGGAGCTCCTACGAGCAGTACTTC,CSARAWTGSSYEQYF
TRBV6-5,-,TRBJ2-1,many,TGTGCGGCGGGAACCTCCTACAATGAGCAGTTCTTC,CAAGTSYNEQFF
TRBV20-1,TRBD1,TRBJ2-2,few,TGCAGTGTCCCGGTGCGGGGACAGGGGGGCGGGGAGCTGTTTTTT,CSVPVRGQGGGELFF
TRBV5-1,-,TRBJ2-3,many,TGCGCCAGCAGCTCATACAGGGCAGATACGCAGTATTTT,CASSSYRADTQYF
TRBV20-1,-,TRBJ2-5,many,TGCAGTGCTACCTTTAGGGAGGCCCAAGAGACCCAGTACTTC,CSATFREAQETQYF
TRBV9,TRBD1,TRBJ2-2,many,TGTGCCAGCAGCGGCGGGACAGGGTATTCCGGGGAGCTGTTTTTT,CASSGGTGYSGELFF
TRBV10-2,-,TRBJ2-5,few,TGCGCCAGCACGCGAGTGAGGGGCCAAGAGACCCAGTACTTC,CASTRVRGQETQYF
TRBV4-1,-,TRBJ2-4,few,TGCGCCAGCAGCGCGGGGAGAAGTGGAGGAAACATTCAGTACTTC,CASSAGRSGGNIQYF
TRBV29-1,TRBD1,TRBJ2-1,many,TGCAGCGTTGAGGGGACAGGGTACAATGAGCAGTTCTTC,CSVEGTGYNEQFF
TRBV6-1,-,TRBJ1-5,-,TGTGCCAGCAAGTCCCCAGGGGCCCTTCATCAGCCCCAGCATTTT,CASKSPGALHQPQHF
TRBV30,-,TRBJ1-4,many,TGTGCCTGGACTCAGGGGTCTAATGAAAAACTGTTTTTT,CAWTQGSNEKLFF
TRBV7-9,TRBD2,TRBJ2-1,many,TGTGCCAGCAGCGGACCATTTCTAGCGGGAGTGGATAATGAGCAGTTCTTC,CASSGPFLAGVDNEQFF
TRBV11-1,TRBD2,TRBJ2-7,many,TGTGCCAGCAGCCCCCGGGAGGGTAGCGGGAGGTACGAGCAGTACTTC,CASSPREGSGRYEQYF
TRBV7-3,-,TRBJ2-3,many,TGTGCCAGCAGCTTAATGCCCCCGACCACAGGGTCAGATACGCAGTATTTT,CASSLMPPTTGSDTQYF
TRBV6-5,TRBD1,TRBJ1-4,many,TGTGCCAGCAGTTACAGGGACAGGGAGGATGAAAAACTGTTTTTT,CASSYRDREDEKLFF
TRBV28,TRBD1,TRBJ2-1,few,TGTGCCAGCAGGCAATCCCGGGACAGGGGATCGAACAATGAGCAGTTCTTC,CASRQSRDRGSNNEQFF
TRBV11-3,TRBD1,TRBJ2-2,-,TGTGCCAGCAGCAACGCCGGGACAGCGAACACCGGGGAGCTGTTTTTT,CASSNAGTANTGELFF
TRBV24-1,-,TRBJ2-1,many,TGTGCCACCAGTGCGGGCTACAATGAGCAGTTCTTC,CATSAGYNEQFF
TRBV7-8,-,TRBJ2-3,many,TGTGCCAGCAGCTTAGACGAGAAAGGCACAGATACGCAGTATTTT,CASSLDEKGTDTQYF
TRBV25-1,-,TRBJ2-6,few,TGTGCCAGCAGTAAAAGGGTCCCCTCTGGGGCCAACGTCCTGACTTTC,CASSKRVPSGANVLTF
TRBV28,TRBD2,TRBJ2-2,few,TGTGCCAGCAGTTCGGCGGGAGAGGGTACCGGGGAGCTGTTTTTT,CASSSAGEGTGELFF
TRBV28,-,TRBJ2-7,many,TGTGCCAGCACCCCAGACACGTACGAGCAGTACTTC,CASTPDTYEQYF
TRBV5-1,-,TRBJ2-7,many,TGCGCCAGGATTAGATTAGCGGTCTCTAAGCAGTACTTC,CARIRLAVSKQYF
TRBV6-6,-,TRBJ1-6,many,TGTGCCAGCAGCCTCGGTGTAGCTAATTCACCCCTCCACTTT,CASSLGVANSPLHF
TRBV29-1,TRBD2,TRBJ2-1,-,TGCAGCGTCTCGGGACTAGCGGGAACCTACAATGAGCAGTTCTTC,CSVSGLAGTYNEQFF
TRBV18,-,TRBJ2-2,few,TGTGCCAGCTCACCGGAGGGGATCGGGGAGCTGTTTTTT,CASSPEGIGELFF
TRBV6-1,TRBD2,TRBJ2-7,-,TGTGCCAGCAGTGATACAGGCGGGAGGTACGAGCAGTACTTC,CASSDTGGRYEQYF
TRBV11-2,TRBD2,TRBJ2-1,-,TGTGCCAGCAGCTGGACCTCTAGCGGGAGTCCCCATGAGCAGTTCTTC,CASSWTSSGSPHEQFF
TRBV6-5,-,TRBJ2-7,many,TGTGCCAGCCCCCCCGGGTTTGATATCACTCACTACGAGCAGTACTTC,CASPPGFDITHYEQYF
TRBV7-6,-,TRBJ2-1,many,TGTGCCAGCAGCTGGGACCAGAGCTCCTACAATGAGCAGTTCTTC,CASSWDQSSYNEQFF
TRBV4-2,TRBD1,TRBJ1-2,many,TGTGCCAGCAGCCAAGAAGGATCGGGACAGGGGGGTGGCTACACCTTC,CASSQEGSGQGGGYTF
TRBV13,-,TRBJ2-7,many,TGTGCCAGCAGCCACCATCCCCCGGGTTCGGGTTACGAGCAGTACTTC,CASSHHPPGSGYEQYF